This paragraph reports one T cell receptor beta chain. Its specificity is not known. Germline V lookup: CDR1 MNHNS, CDR2 SASEGT. The CDR3 runs to 12 residues. V lost 11 bases and J lost 6; bases outside the gene matches: 9. These data originate in a study of cytomegalovirus exposure and HLA in healthy donors. The PCR made use of 60 Vbeta and 13 Jbeta primers. The assay was immunoSEQ multiplex PCR, and TCRdb's table has in-frame clones only and misses some. The sample has roughly 200,000 clones; 73% are singletons. Overall study results and limits: A later analysis found common viral pathogens apparently linked to several of the most significant clusters.

Sequencing used PBMCs. This TCR derives from a woman in her thirties in good health and CMV-seronegative. The chain recombines TRBV6-1 with TRBJ1-2; TRBD1 matches at 7 bases. Here the CDR3 reads CASTTGLDGYTF. The CDR3 DNA follows: TGTGCCTCAACGACAGGGCTCGATGGCTACACCTTC.